Listed below are T cell receptor beta chains from one sample, sequenced in a study of T cell responses to AZD1222 COVID-19 vaccine. Sequencing used immunoSEQ multiplex PCR; TCRdb keeps in-frame clones, though not all of them. The table lists more than 85,000 clones, 70% to 90% of them singletons. The sequencing used peripheral blood, collected on day 0 of AZD1222 vaccination. Source of these receptors: an adult in good health. CDR3s include the opening cysteine and the closing phenylalanine or tryptophan. The D gene is left open where the match is weak. Only part of the rows carry a size: once, few, many, or a class if the clone is expanded.

V gene: TRBV5-1; D gene: TRBD1; J gene: TRBJ1-1; clone size: NA; CDR3 DNA: TGCGCCAGCAGCCAGGGGGCGAAAGACACTGAAGCTTTCTTT; CDR3 protein: CASSQGAKDTEAFF
V gene: TRBV5-1; D gene: TRBD1; J gene: TRBJ1-1; clone size: NA; CDR3 DNA: TGCGCCAGCAGCACCAGGGGGGGAGGCACTGAAGCTTTCTTT; CDR3 protein: CASSTRGGGTEAFF
V gene: TRBV19; D gene: TRBD2; J gene: TRBJ2-6; clone size: NA; CDR3 DNA: TGTGCCAGTAGCCCGGGGCGGGGGATCTCTGGGGCCAACGTCCTGACTTTC; CDR3 protein: CASSPGRGISGANVLTF
V gene: TRBV13; D gene: NA; J gene: TRBJ1-2; clone size: NA; CDR3 DNA: TGTGCCAGCAGCTTACAGGGGACTGATGGCTACACCTTC; CDR3 protein: CASSLQGTDGYTF
V gene: TRBV11-3; D gene: TRBD1; J gene: TRBJ1-6; clone size: NA; CDR3 DNA: TGTGCCAGCAGCTTAAGGGCCGAGTCCGGGACAGCCCGTTCACCCCTCCACTTT; CDR3 protein: CASSLRAESGTARSPLHF
V gene: TRBV12-3/TRBV12-4; D gene: NA; J gene: TRBJ1-1; clone size: NA; CDR3 DNA: TGTGCCAGCAGTACCATTCTGAACACTGAAGCTTTCTTT; CDR3 protein: CASSTILNTEAFF
V gene: TRBV30; D gene: NA; J gene: TRBJ1-5; clone size: NA; CDR3 DNA: TGTGCCTGGAGTGTCCAGGGTGCTGGACCCCAGCATTTT; CDR3 protein: CAWSVQGAGPQHF
V gene: TRBV13; D gene: NA; J gene: TRBJ1-1; clone size: once; CDR3 DNA: TGTGCCAGCAGAAATCTCGGACAGCGTTGGGCTGAAGCTTTCTTT; CDR3 protein: CASRNLGQRWAEAFF
V gene: TRBV19; D gene: NA; J gene: TRBJ2-3; clone size: few; CDR3 DNA: TGTGCCAGTAGTATGCCCGGACGGAGTACGCAGTATTTT; CDR3 protein: CASSMPGRSTQYF
V gene: TRBV5-1; D gene: TRBD1; J gene: TRBJ1-3; clone size: NA; CDR3 DNA: TGCGCCAGCAGCTTGGCCGGCAGGGGGCCCCTTAAAGACCTTTATGGAAACACCATATATTTT; CDR3 protein: CASSLAGRGPLKDLYGNTIYF
V gene: TRBV7-2; D gene: TRBD2; J gene: TRBJ2-3; clone size: NA; CDR3 DNA: TGTGCCAGCAGCGGGAGGGCGAGCGGGGGCACAGATACGCAGTATTTT; CDR3 protein: CASSGRASGGTDTQYF
V gene: TRBV7-6; D gene: NA; J gene: TRBJ2-1; clone size: NA; CDR3 DNA: TGTGCCAGCAGCTTAGGGGGGGATGAGCAGTTCTTC; CDR3 protein: CASSLGGDEQFF
V gene: TRBV7-9; D gene: TRBD1; J gene: TRBJ2-1; clone size: NA; CDR3 DNA: TGTGCCAGCAGCACCGGGACAGGCATAAGTGAGCAGTTCTTC; CDR3 protein: CASSTGTGISEQFF
V gene: TRBV11-3; D gene: NA; J gene: TRBJ1-5; clone size: NA; CDR3 DNA: TGTGCCAGCAGCTTGGACGGAGTGAATCAGCCCCAGCATTTT; CDR3 protein: CASSLDGVNQPQHF
V gene: TRBV2; D gene: NA; J gene: TRBJ1-6; clone size: once; CDR3 DNA: TGTGCCAGCAGTGGAAGGCAGGGTAGAAATTCACCCCTCCACTTT; CDR3 protein: CASSGRQGRNSPLHF
V gene: TRBV9; D gene: NA; J gene: TRBJ1-2; clone size: NA; CDR3 DNA: TGTGCCAGCAGCGAGAAACACCACTATGGCTACACCTTC; CDR3 protein: CASSEKHHYGYTF
V gene: TRBV6-5; D gene: TRBD1; J gene: TRBJ2-5; clone size: NA; CDR3 DNA: TGTGCCAGCAGTTACACAGGGGCTAGGAAGACCCAGTACTTC; CDR3 protein: CASSYTGARKTQYF
V gene: TRBV30; D gene: NA; J gene: TRBJ1-1; clone size: once; CDR3 DNA: TGTGCCTGGACGAAACAGGGTTTCACTGAAGCTTTCTTT; CDR3 protein: CAWTKQGFTEAFF
V gene: TRBV27; D gene: TRBD1; J gene: TRBJ1-4; clone size: NA; CDR3 DNA: TGTGCCAGCAGTTTGGGACAGCACAATGAAAAACTGTTTTTT; CDR3 protein: CASSLGQHNEKLFF
V gene: TRBV5-5; D gene: NA; J gene: TRBJ1-5; clone size: NA; CDR3 DNA: TGTGCCAGCAGCCAAGACAGCTATAGCAATCAGCCCCAGCATTTT; CDR3 protein: CASSQDSYSNQPQHF
V gene: TRBV5-3; D gene: NA; J gene: TRBJ1-4; clone size: NA; CDR3 DNA: TGTGCCAGAAGCCAGACCGGGACATACATTTTTTTT; CDR3 protein: CARSQTGTYIFF
V gene: TRBV6-2/TRBV6-3; D gene: NA; J gene: TRBJ2-1; clone size: NA; CDR3 DNA: TGTGCCAGCAGTTCGGCCCCTTGGGAGAGCTCCTACAATGAGCAGTTCTTC; CDR3 protein: CASSSAPWESSYNEQFF
V gene: TRBV9; D gene: NA; J gene: TRBJ1-1; clone size: NA; CDR3 DNA: TGTGCCAGCAGCGTAGGCGGTGGGTTGGCCACTGAAGCTTTCTTT; CDR3 protein: CASSVGGGLATEAFF
V gene: TRBV6-1; D gene: NA; J gene: TRBJ1-2; clone size: NA; CDR3 DNA: TGTGCCAGCAGTGAAAGGCGAGGCTACACCTTC; CDR3 protein: CASSERRGYTF
V gene: TRBV7-9; D gene: NA; J gene: TRBJ1-6; clone size: NA; CDR3 DNA: TGTGCCAGCAGCGTAGGAGTGGCAGGGCCAGGAAATTCACCCCTCCACTTT; CDR3 protein: CASSVGVAGPGNSPLHF
V gene: TRBV27; D gene: NA; J gene: TRBJ2-2; clone size: NA; CDR3 DNA: TGTGCCAGCAGTTTCCTCACAGGGATTGGCACCGGGGAGCTGTTTTTT; CDR3 protein: CASSFLTGIGTGELFF
V gene: TRBV4-2; D gene: NA; J gene: TRBJ1-4; clone size: NA; CDR3 DNA: TGTGCCAGCAGCCAAGAGGGGACTTTGGGTGAAAAACTGTTTTTT; CDR3 protein: CASSQEGTLGEKLFF
V gene: TRBV9; D gene: NA; J gene: TRBJ2-3; clone size: NA; CDR3 DNA: TGTGCCAGCAGCGTAGGAATCCCAGATACGCAGTATTTT; CDR3 protein: CASSVGIPDTQYF
V gene: TRBV5-8; D gene: NA; J gene: TRBJ2-5; clone size: NA; CDR3 DNA: TGTGCCAGCACCTCGCGGGGCGTGGGGTGGGAGACCCAGTACTTC; CDR3 protein: CASTSRGVGWETQYF
V gene: TRBV27; D gene: NA; J gene: TRBJ2-1; clone size: NA; CDR3 DNA: TGTGCCAGCAGCGGGTACAATGAGCAGTTCTTC; CDR3 protein: CASSGYNEQFF
V gene: TRBV6-5; D gene: NA; J gene: TRBJ2-5; clone size: NA; CDR3 DNA: TGTGCCAGCAGGCGGCCGGGACTTCAAGAGACCCAGTACTTC; CDR3 protein: CASRRPGLQETQYF
V gene: TRBV7-6; D gene: NA; J gene: TRBJ1-3; clone size: NA; CDR3 DNA: TGTGCCAGCAGCTTAGGGCGGATTGGAAACACCATATATTTT; CDR3 protein: CASSLGRIGNTIYF
V gene: TRBV19; D gene: NA; J gene: TRBJ1-4; clone size: NA; CDR3 DNA: TGTGCCACCCTCGATCGGGGAGGTAATGAAAAACTGTTTTTT; CDR3 protein: CATLDRGGNEKLFF
V gene: TRBV5-4; D gene: NA; J gene: TRBJ1-3; clone size: NA; CDR3 DNA: TGTGCCAGCAGCCCGGAGGGGGGGGCGGGTGGAAACACCATATATTTT; CDR3 protein: CASSPEGGAGGNTIYF
V gene: TRBV11-2; D gene: NA; J gene: TRBJ2-3; clone size: NA; CDR3 DNA: TGTGCCAGCAGCCTTAGCGGCTCCGGCACAGATACGCAGTATTTT; CDR3 protein: CASSLSGSGTDTQYF
V gene: TRBV19; D gene: NA; J gene: TRBJ2-1; clone size: NA; CDR3 DNA: TGTGCCAGTACGATCTCCTCCCTGGGCAATGAGCAGTTCTTC; CDR3 protein: CASTISSLGNEQFF
V gene: TRBV3-1/TRBV3-2; D gene: TRBD1; J gene: TRBJ2-7; clone size: NA; CDR3 DNA: TGTGCCAGCAGCCCGACAGGGCCAGGAGGCTACGAGCAGTACTTC; CDR3 protein: CASSPTGPGGYEQYF
V gene: TRBV12-5; D gene: TRBD1; J gene: TRBJ1-1; clone size: NA; CDR3 DNA: TGTGCTAGTGGTTGGGGACAGGGGGAAGCTTTCTTT; CDR3 protein: CASGWGQGEAFF
V gene: TRBV29-1; D gene: NA; J gene: TRBJ2-7; clone size: few; CDR3 DNA: TGCAGCGCCGCAAAGGCCGGGGGGCCCCACGAGCAGTACTTC; CDR3 protein: CSAAKAGGPHEQYF
V gene: TRBV27; D gene: TRBD2; J gene: TRBJ2-1; clone size: NA; CDR3 DNA: TGTGCCAGCAGTTCTCAGGGTCGACTAGCGGGGGGACGCCCCTCCTACAATGAGCAGTTCTTC; CDR3 protein: CASSSQGRLAGGRPSYNEQFF
V gene: TRBV27; D gene: NA; J gene: TRBJ1-2; clone size: NA; CDR3 DNA: TGTGCCAGCAGTTTTCGTGCAAACTATGGCTACACCTTC; CDR3 protein: CASSFRANYGYTF
V gene: TRBV3-1/TRBV3-2; D gene: TRBD2; J gene: TRBJ2-5; clone size: few; CDR3 DNA: TGTGCCAGCAGCCCGGGACTAGCGGGAAAGTCCACCCAAGAGACCCAGTACTTC; CDR3 protein: CASSPGLAGKSTQETQYF
V gene: TRBV9; D gene: NA; J gene: TRBJ1-2; clone size: NA; CDR3 DNA: TGTGCCAGCAGCGTAGGGGGGAGAGGCTATAACTATGGCTACACCTTC; CDR3 protein: CASSVGGRGYNYGYTF
V gene: TRBV6-1; D gene: TRBD1; J gene: TRBJ1-1; clone size: NA; CDR3 DNA: TGTGCCAGCAGTGACAGGACAGGGGGCACTGAAGCTTTCTTT; CDR3 protein: CASSDRTGGTEAFF
V gene: TRBV9; D gene: NA; J gene: TRBJ1-2; clone size: NA; CDR3 DNA: TGTGCCAGCAGTGTACAGAATCTAGGCGGCTACACCTTC; CDR3 protein: CASSVQNLGGYTF
V gene: TRBV27; D gene: NA; J gene: TRBJ1-6; clone size: NA; CDR3 DNA: TGTGCCATTAGGGCTGGAAACTATAATTCACCCCTCCACTTT; CDR3 protein: CAIRAGNYNSPLHF
V gene: TRBV5-4; D gene: NA; J gene: TRBJ2-1; clone size: NA; CDR3 DNA: TGTGCCAGCAGCTTGAACTCCATGGGCCCTGAGCAGTTCTTC; CDR3 protein: CASSLNSMGPEQFF
V gene: TRBV28; D gene: TRBD1; J gene: TRBJ1-2; clone size: NA; CDR3 DNA: TGTGCCAGCAGCCCAGCGGGGGGACAGGGGGGGTATGGCTACACCTTC; CDR3 protein: CASSPAGGQGGYGYTF
V gene: TRBV5-4; D gene: NA; J gene: TRBJ1-1; clone size: NA; CDR3 DNA: TGTGCCAGCAGCTTGCAGGACTCCGTAAACACTGAAGCTTTCTTT; CDR3 protein: CASSLQDSVNTEAFF
V gene: TRBV29-1; D gene: TRBD2; J gene: TRBJ2-1; clone size: NA; CDR3 DNA: TGCAGCGTTGGTAGCGGGAGGGCCTTACTACAGTTCTTC; CDR3 protein: CSVGSGRALLQFF
V gene: TRBV9; D gene: TRBD2; J gene: TRBJ2-1; clone size: NA; CDR3 DNA: TGTGCCAGCAGCGTAGTTGCGGGAGGACGTTCCTACAATGAGCAGTTCTTC; CDR3 protein: CASSVVAGGRSYNEQFF
V gene: TRBV5-1; D gene: TRBD1; J gene: TRBJ1-5; clone size: NA; CDR3 DNA: TGCGCCAGCAGCTCGACAGGGCTCAATCAGCCCCAGCATTTT; CDR3 protein: CASSSTGLNQPQHF
V gene: TRBV19; D gene: NA; J gene: TRBJ1-1; clone size: NA; CDR3 DNA: TGTGCCAGTAGTATTGAGCCTTCGATGAACACTGAAGCTTTCTTT; CDR3 protein: CASSIEPSMNTEAFF
V gene: TRBV3-1/TRBV3-2; D gene: TRBD1; J gene: TRBJ1-5; clone size: NA; CDR3 DNA: TGTGCCAGCAGCCTCACGGGACAGATGAATCAGCCCCAGCATTTT; CDR3 protein: CASSLTGQMNQPQHF
V gene: TRBV24-1; D gene: TRBD1; J gene: TRBJ1-2; clone size: NA; CDR3 DNA: TGTGCCACCAGTGACCCAGGGACAGCCTATGGCTACACCTTC; CDR3 protein: CATSDPGTAYGYTF
V gene: TRBV5-1; D gene: NA; J gene: TRBJ1-1; clone size: NA; CDR3 DNA: TGCGCCAGCAGCTTTTCTCGCAGCCCAGCGATGAACACTGAAGCTTTCTTT; CDR3 protein: CASSFSRSPAMNTEAFF
V gene: TRBV5-1; D gene: NA; J gene: TRBJ2-2; clone size: few; CDR3 DNA: TGCGCCAGCAGCTTGACGGGAGCCGGGGAGCTGTTTTTT; CDR3 protein: CASSLTGAGELFF
V gene: TRBV28; D gene: TRBD1; J gene: TRBJ1-5; clone size: NA; CDR3 DNA: TGTGCCAGCAGTTTCCCCACAGGGACAGGCCGGAATTCGCCCCAGCATTTT; CDR3 protein: CASSFPTGTGRNSPQHF
V gene: TRBV7-9; D gene: NA; J gene: TRBJ2-5; clone size: NA; CDR3 DNA: TGTGCCAGCAGCTTAGAGGGAAAGAGGGAAGAGACCCAGTACTTC; CDR3 protein: CASSLEGKREETQYF
V gene: TRBV21-1; D gene: NA; J gene: TRBJ2-7; clone size: NA; CDR3 DNA: TGTGCCAGCAGCAAAGAAGGCAGGGACGAGCAGTACTTC; CDR3 protein: CASSKEGRDEQYF